This entry is about one T cell receptor beta chain. What it recognizes is unknown. This sample stems from a study of shared clonotypes between healthy human individuals. Study details: Every donor yielded three CD4 naive, three CD4 memory, two CD8 naive and one CD8 memory plate. Study-wide results and limits: Non-shared clonotypes were found to have lower generation probabilities than the clonotypes that were shared by all four of the sorted-subset donors. It was observed that 5% to 6% of naive CD4 clonotypes were shared across four donors.

This CDR3 has 15 amino acids. Deletions cut 1 base from V and 4 bases from J, with 13 bases between. Germline V gene lookup returns CDR1 MDHEN and CDR2 SYDVKM. This was a deep-level run. Sequencing was performed with immunoSEQ multiplex PCR; in TCRdb, only in-frame clones are kept and a portion is missing. The sample carries about 2.4 million clones, around nine tenths recorded once. The material sequenced was naive CD4+ T cells sorted from blood. Subset indicated: CD45RA+ positively selected. The sequence derives from a man between 18 and 35 years old in good health. The genes are TRBV28 and TRBJ1-2, with TRBD1 as a possible D gene (5 bases). In nucleotides, the CDR3 is TGTGCCAGCAGTTTATTCCGCCAGGGAGCCTATGGCTACACCTTC. Amino acids: CASSLFRQGAYGYTF.